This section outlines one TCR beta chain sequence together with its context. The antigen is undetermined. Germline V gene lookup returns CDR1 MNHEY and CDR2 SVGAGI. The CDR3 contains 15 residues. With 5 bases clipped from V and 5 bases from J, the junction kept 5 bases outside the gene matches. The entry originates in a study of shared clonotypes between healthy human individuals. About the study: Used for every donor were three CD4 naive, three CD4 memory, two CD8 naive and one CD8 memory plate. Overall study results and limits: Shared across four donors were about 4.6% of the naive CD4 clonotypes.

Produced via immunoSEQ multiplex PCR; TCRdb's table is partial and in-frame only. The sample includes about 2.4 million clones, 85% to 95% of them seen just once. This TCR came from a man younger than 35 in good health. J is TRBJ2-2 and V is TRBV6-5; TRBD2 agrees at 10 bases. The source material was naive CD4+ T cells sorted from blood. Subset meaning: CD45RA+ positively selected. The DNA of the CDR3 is TGTGCCAGCAGTGGCACTAGCGGGGTTACCGGGGAGCTGTTTTTT. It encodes CASSGTSGVTGELFF.